Shown below are 20 T cell receptor beta chains from a single sample sequenced in a study of blood T cell repertoires in COVID-19. TCRdb's table, derived via immunoSEQ multiplex PCR, lists solely in-frame clones and lacks some. The table has hundreds of thousands of clones, approximately 80% seen once. Sequencing input: PBMCs or T cells enriched from blood (not recorded which). All receptors come from a man aged 35 to 55 who had been exposed to COVID-19.

The rearrangement uses TRBV5-1 and TRBJ2-1; maybe TRBD2 (5 bases). The CDR3 totals 15 residues. V lost 5 bases to trimming and J lost 9 bases, with 21 bases between them. Germline CDR1 SGHRS, CDR2 YFSETQ. The CDR3 bases are TGCGCCAGCAGGGAGGTCGTGGGTTCGTTCTTTGAGCAGTTCTTC. This translates into CASREVVGSFFEQFF.

The CDR3: CASSVGPLLAGGRNEQFF. In DNA, the CDR3 is TGTGCCAGCAGCGTAGGGCCCCTTCTAGCGGGAGGCCGCAATGAGCAGTTCTTC. The chain joins TRBV9 to TRBJ2-1; 11 bases match TRBD2. Per the germline V gene, CDR1 is SGDLS and CDR2 is YYNGEE. The CDR3 length is 18 residues. The ends lost 0 bases at V and 6 bases at J; junction bases unmatched: 11. The complete variable domain, with remaining parts taken from reference TRBV9 and TRBJ2-1, reads DSGVTQTPKHLITATGQRVTLRCSPRSGDLSVYWYQQSLDQGLQFLIQYYNGEERAKGNILERFSAQQFPDLHSELNLSSLELGDSALYFCASSVGPLLAGGRNEQFFGPGTRLTVL.

This chain links TRBV3-1 (or the pseudogene TRBV3-2) with TRBJ2-5; 7 nucleotides align to TRBD2. With 2 bases clipped from V and 0 bases from J, the junction kept 12 bases outside the gene matches. CDR3 length: 18 residues. In germline, CDR1 is LGHDT, CDR2 YNNKEL (reference sequence). CDR3 nucleotides: TGTGCCAGCAGCCAAAACCCCTTTGAGGGAGGGGACCAAGAGACCCAGTACTTC. Amino acids: CASSQNPFEGGDQETQYF.

The CDR3 DNA is TGTGCCTGGAGTGTGACAGTTATTTATGGCTACACCTTC. Its translation is CAWSVTVIYGYTF. The V gene is TRBV30, the J gene TRBJ1-2, with D perhaps TRBD1 (5 bases). CDR1 is GTSNPN and CDR2 is SVGIG in the germline V gene (reference sequence). Trimming removed 0 bases from V and 5 bases from J, with 10 bases in between. The CDR3 is made up of 13 amino acids.

The rearrangement joins TRBV5-1 to TRBJ2-5; a possible D gene is TRBD1 (5 bases). The CDR3 has 17 residues. Per the germline V gene, CDR1 is SGHRS and CDR2 is YFSETQ. Trimming cost V 0 bases and J 4 bases, with 19 bases left between them. In DNA, the CDR3 is TGCGCCAGCAGCTTGGTGGTAAGGGGAAAAAAAGGAGAGACCCAGTACTTC. It specifies CASSLVVRGKKGETQYF.

The table lists this clone with a count of one. The chain employs TRBV6-7 and TRBJ1-1, with D unclear. TRBV6-7 is filed as an ORF, its function uncertain. The germline V and J ends were trimmed by 1 base and 5 bases, with 14 bases remaining between them. This CDR3 spans 15 amino acids. CDR3 DNA: TGTGCCAGCAGTTACTGGCCGGGAGAGGGAACTGAAGCTTTCTTT. This codes for CASSYWPGEGTEAFF.

About this clone: Other nucleotide sequences from this sample produce the same CDR3. This chain uses TRBV7-3 with TRBJ1-1, with TRBD1 identical over 8 bases. Germline V gene data show CDR1 as SGHTA and CDR2 as FQGTGA. The CDR3 spans 14 residues. V trimming: 2 bases; J trimming: 5 bases; junction bases outside the gene matches: 4. The CDR3 DNA reads as TGTGCCAGCAGCTTAGGGACAGGAAGGACTGAAGCTTTCTTT. Translation gives CASSLGTGRTEAFF.

As to this clone: At one of its ends the junction is not consistent with the germline gene, which may arise from a read error. The chain recombines TRBV4-1 with TRBJ2-7, with D perhaps matching TRBD1 (6 bases). Germline CDR1 and CDR2: MGHRA and YSYEKL. CDR3 length: 15 residues. The CDR3: CASSQGDTSSSEQYF. For the CDR3, the DNA is TGCGCCAGCAGCCAAGGGGACACCTCTTCCTCCGAGCAGTACTTC.

The V and J genes are TRBV19 and TRBJ2-3; D might be TRBD2 (5 bases). V was trimmed by 3 bases and J by 3 bases, leaving 10 bases between them. CDR3 length: 14 residues. Germline CDR1 reads LNHDA; CDR2 reads SQIVND (reference sequence). CDR3 DNA: TGTGCCAGTAGTATGCCGGCGGGTACAGATACGCAGTATTTT. Its protein product is CASSMPAGTDTQYF. The whole variable domain, filled in from reference TRBV19 and TRBJ2-3, reads DGGITQSPKYLFRKEGQNVTLSCEQNLNHDAMYWYRQDPGQGLRLIYYSQIVNDFQKGDIAEGYSVSREKKESFPLTVTSAQKNPTAFYLCASSMPAGTDTQYFGPGTRLTVL.

The V gene is TRBV23-1, the J gene TRBJ2-1, with a weak D call TRBD2 (6 bases). TRBV23-1 is reported as an ORF; its role is uncertain. The CDR3 sequence is 14 residues long. Trimming stripped 1 base from V and 9 bases from J, with 13 bases between. The CDR3 coding sequence is TGCGCCAGCAGTCAATGTCCGGGACTGGGTGAGCAGTTCTTC. It specifies CASSQCPGLGEQFF.

The rearrangement joins TRBV5-1 to TRBJ1-3, with D possibly TRBD1 on 6 matching bases. The CDR3 contains 14 residues. Germline CDR1 SGHRS, CDR2 YFSETQ. Trimming removed 4 bases at V and 4 bases at J, with 12 bases between. The CDR3, as DNA: TGCGCCAGCAGCCAGATGGGACAAGGAAACACCATATATTTT. This codes for CASSQMGQGNTIYF.

This chain links TRBV11-3 with TRBJ2-5; 9 nucleotides line up with TRBD2. Looked up from germline, CDR1 is SGHNT and CDR2 is YENEEA. V trimming: 5 bases; J trimming: 3 bases; junction bases outside the gene matches: 13. The CDR3 is 17 residues long. CDR3 bases: TGTGCCAGCAGCAAGGAGGCGGGAGGGCCCTCGAAAGAGACCCAGTACTTC. It encodes CASSKEAGGPSKETQYF.

The chain has TRBV11-2 and TRBJ1-1; possibly TRBD1 for D (5 bases). V was trimmed by 2 bases and J by 11 bases, leaving 15 bases between them. CDR1 is SGHAT and CDR2 is FQNNGV in the germline V gene. The CDR3 is made up of 13 amino acids. The CDR3 is CASSLLQGVRAFF. DNA of the CDR3: TGTGCCAGCAGCTTACTCCAGGGCGTGAGGGCTTTCTTT.

The chain is built from TRBV9 and TRBJ2-6, with D possibly being TRBD1 (8 bases). The V gene's germline CDR1 is SGDLS and CDR2 YYNGEE. Trimming shortened V by 3 bases and J by 0 bases, and 13 bases separated the two germline ends. This CDR3 is built from 17 residues. The CDR3 loop is CASSGTGRGSGANVLTF. In nucleotides, the CDR3 is TGTGCCAGCAGCGGGACAGGGAGGGGCTCTGGGGCCAACGTCCTGACTTTC.

The chain is built from TRBV5-4 and TRBJ2-1; possible D gene TRBD2, 6 bases. V was clipped by 2 bases and J by 2 bases, with 8 bases between them. The CDR3 is 14 amino acids. The germline V gene encodes CDR1 SGHNT and CDR2 YYREEE (reference sequence). The CDR3 bases are TGTGCCAGCAGCTTAGCTAGCGCCTACAATGAGCAGTTCTTC. It translates to CASSLASAYNEQFF.

The rearrangement uses TRBV12-5 and TRBJ2-3; TRBD2 matches 7 bases. CDR1 is LGHNT, CDR2 FRNRAP, per germline. V shed 7 bases, J shed 4 bases, and the junction held 11 bases outside the gene matches. The CDR3 runs to 15 residues. The CDR3 DNA reads as TGTGCTAGTGTGGGGGGAGGAGGGAGGGCAGATACGCAGTATTTT. Amino acid sequence: CASVGGGGRADTQYF.

As to this clone: The junction differs from germline at one of its ends, possibly a read error. The rearrangement joins TRBV6-5 to TRBJ2-4, with TRBD1 matching over 9 bases. CDR1 and CDR2 (germline): MNHEY, SVGAGI. The CDR3 runs to 10 residues. The CDR3 here is CATYRGRLYF. CDR3 nucleotide sequence: TGTGCCACCTACAGGGGGCGGCTTTATTTC.

The rearrangement links TRBV9 to TRBJ1-5; tentatively, D is TRBD1 (5 bases). V lost 1 base, J lost 9 bases, and 8 bases lay in between. This CDR3 has 12 amino acids. From germline, CDR1 is SGDLS and CDR2 YYNGEE. This CDR3 is CASSVTGGPQHF. The CDR3 DNA follows: TGTGCCAGCAGCGTAACCGGGGGGCCCCAGCATTTT.

This clone turned up a few times. The CDR3 is CASSRQQETYEQYF. Written as DNA, the CDR3 is TGTGCCAGCAGCCGACAACAGGAGACCTACGAGCAGTACTTC. V and J are TRBV11-2 and TRBJ2-7; maybe TRBD1 (5 bases). V was cut by 5 bases and J by 2 bases, with 13 bases left in between. The CDR3 sequence is 14 residues long. The V gene's germline CDR1 is SGHAT and CDR2 FQNNGV.

This clone came up once. This chain links TRBV14 with TRBJ1-4; TRBD1 aligns across 9 bases. Germline CDR1 and CDR2: SGHDN and FVKESK. Trimming at V came to 4 bases and at J to 8 bases, leaving 2 bases not matched to a gene. There are 13 residues in the CDR3. The CDR3 reads CASSPDRGEKLFF. CDR3 DNA: TGTGCCAGCAGCCCGGACAGGGGAGAAAAACTGTTTTTT.